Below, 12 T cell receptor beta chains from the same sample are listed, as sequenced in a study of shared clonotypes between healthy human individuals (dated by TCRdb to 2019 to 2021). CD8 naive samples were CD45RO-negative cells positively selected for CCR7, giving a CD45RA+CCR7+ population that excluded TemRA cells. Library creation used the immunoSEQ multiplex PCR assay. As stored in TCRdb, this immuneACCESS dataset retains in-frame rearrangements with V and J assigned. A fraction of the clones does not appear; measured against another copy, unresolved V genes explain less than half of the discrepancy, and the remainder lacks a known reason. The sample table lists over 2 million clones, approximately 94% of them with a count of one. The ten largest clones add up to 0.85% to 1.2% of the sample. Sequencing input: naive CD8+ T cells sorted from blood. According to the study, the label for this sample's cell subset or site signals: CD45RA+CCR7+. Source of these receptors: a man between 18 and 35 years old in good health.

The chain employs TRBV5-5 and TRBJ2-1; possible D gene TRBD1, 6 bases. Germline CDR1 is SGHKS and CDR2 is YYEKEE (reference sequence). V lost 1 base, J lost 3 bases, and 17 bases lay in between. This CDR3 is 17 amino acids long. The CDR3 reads CASSLRLGGESYNEQFF. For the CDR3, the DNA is TGTGCCAGCAGCTTGCGGTTAGGGGGTGAGAGCTACAATGAGCAGTTCTTC.

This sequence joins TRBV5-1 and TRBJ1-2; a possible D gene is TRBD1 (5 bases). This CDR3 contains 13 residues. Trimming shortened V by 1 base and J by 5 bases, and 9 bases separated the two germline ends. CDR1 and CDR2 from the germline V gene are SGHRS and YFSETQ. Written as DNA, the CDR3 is TGCGCCAGCAGCTTGCCGGACACATATGGCTACACCTTC. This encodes CASSLPDTYGYTF.

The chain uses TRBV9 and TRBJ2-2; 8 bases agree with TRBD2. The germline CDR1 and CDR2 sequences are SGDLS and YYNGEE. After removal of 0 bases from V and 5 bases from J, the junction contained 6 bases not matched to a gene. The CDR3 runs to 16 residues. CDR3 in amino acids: CASSVASGSRTGELFF. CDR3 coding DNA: TGTGCCAGCAGCGTAGCCAGCGGGAGTAGGACCGGGGAGCTGTTTTTT.

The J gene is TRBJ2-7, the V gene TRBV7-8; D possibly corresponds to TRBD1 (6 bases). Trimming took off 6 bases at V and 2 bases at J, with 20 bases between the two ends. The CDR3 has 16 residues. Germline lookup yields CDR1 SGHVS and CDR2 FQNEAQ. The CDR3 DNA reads TGTGCCAGCAGACTAACAGGGTCCCCTTTAACCTACGAGCAGTACTTC. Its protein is CASRLTGSPLTYEQYF.

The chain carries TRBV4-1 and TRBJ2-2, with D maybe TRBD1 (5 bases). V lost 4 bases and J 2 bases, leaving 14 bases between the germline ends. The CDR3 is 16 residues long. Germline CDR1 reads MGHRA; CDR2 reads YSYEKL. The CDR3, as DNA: TGCGCCAGCAGCCCATACGACAGACTCAACACCGGGGAGCTGTTTTTT. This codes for CASSPYDRLNTGELFF.

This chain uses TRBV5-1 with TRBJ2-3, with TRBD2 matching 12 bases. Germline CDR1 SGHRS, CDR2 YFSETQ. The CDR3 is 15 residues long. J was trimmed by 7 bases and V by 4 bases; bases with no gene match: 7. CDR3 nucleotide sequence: TGCGCCAGCAGCGAACTAGCGGGGGGTAAGAATACGCAGTATTTT. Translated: CASSELAGGKNTQYF.

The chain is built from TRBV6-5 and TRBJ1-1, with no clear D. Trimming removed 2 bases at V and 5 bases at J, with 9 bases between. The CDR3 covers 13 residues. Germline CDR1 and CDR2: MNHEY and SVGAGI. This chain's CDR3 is CASSYAGETEAFF. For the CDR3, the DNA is TGTGCCAGCAGTTACGCCGGGGAAACTGAAGCTTTCTTT.

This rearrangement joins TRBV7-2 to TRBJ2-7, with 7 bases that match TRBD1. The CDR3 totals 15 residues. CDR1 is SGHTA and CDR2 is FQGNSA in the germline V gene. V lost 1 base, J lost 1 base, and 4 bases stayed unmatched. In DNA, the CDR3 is TGTGCCAGCAGCTTAGGGTGGGACAGATCCTACGAGCAGTACTTC. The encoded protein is CASSLGWDRSYEQYF.

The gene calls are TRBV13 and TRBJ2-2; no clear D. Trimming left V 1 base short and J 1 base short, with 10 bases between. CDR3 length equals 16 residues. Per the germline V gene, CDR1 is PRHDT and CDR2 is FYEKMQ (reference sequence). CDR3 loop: CASSLEFTVNTGELFF. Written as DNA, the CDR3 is TGTGCCAGCAGCTTAGAATTTACAGTGAACACCGGGGAGCTGTTTTTT.

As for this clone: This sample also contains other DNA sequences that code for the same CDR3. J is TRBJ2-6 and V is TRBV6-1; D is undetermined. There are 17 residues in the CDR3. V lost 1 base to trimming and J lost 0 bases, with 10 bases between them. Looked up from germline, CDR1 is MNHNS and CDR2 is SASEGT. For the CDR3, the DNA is TGTGCCAGCAGTGAAGGGACGGCCGTCTCTGGGGCCAACGTCCTGACTTTC. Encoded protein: CASSEGTAVSGANVLTF.

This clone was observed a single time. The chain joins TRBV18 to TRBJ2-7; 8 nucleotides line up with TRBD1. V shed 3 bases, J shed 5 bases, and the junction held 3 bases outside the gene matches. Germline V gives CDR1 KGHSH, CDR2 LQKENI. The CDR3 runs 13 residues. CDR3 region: CASSPDRGDEQYF. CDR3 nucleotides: TGTGCCAGCTCACCCGACAGGGGCGACGAGCAGTACTTC.

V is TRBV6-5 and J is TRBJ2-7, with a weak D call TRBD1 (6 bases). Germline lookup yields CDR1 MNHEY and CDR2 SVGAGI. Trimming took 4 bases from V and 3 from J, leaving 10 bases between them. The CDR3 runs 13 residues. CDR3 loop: CASSFLQGYEQYF. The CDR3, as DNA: TGTGCCAGCAGTTTTTTACAGGGCTACGAGCAGTACTTC.